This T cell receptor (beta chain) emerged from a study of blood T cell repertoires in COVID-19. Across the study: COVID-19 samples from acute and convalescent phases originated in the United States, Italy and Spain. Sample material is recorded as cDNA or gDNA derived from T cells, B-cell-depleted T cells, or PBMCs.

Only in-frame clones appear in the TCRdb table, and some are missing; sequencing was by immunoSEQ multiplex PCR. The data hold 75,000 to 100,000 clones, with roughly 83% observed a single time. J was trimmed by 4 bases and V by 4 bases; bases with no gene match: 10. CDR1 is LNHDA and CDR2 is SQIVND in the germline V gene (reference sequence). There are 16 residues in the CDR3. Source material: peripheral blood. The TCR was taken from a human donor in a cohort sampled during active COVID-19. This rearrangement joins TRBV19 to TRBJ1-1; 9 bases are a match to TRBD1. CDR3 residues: CASSTDRDRAITEAFF. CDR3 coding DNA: TGTGCCAGTAGTACGGACCGGGACAGGGCGATCACTGAAGCTTTCTTT. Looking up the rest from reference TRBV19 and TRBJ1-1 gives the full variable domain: DGGITQSPKYLFRKEGQNVTLSCEQNLNHDAMYWYRQDPGQGLRLIYYSQIVNDFQKGDIAEGYSVSREKKESFPLTVTSAQKNPTAFYLCASSTDRDRAITEAFFGQGTRLTVV.